A single sample is the source of the 8 T cell receptor beta chains below, sequenced in a study of T cell clones after liver transplantation. Sequencing used immunoSEQ multiplex PCR; TCRdb keeps in-frame clones, though not all of them. The repertoire holds over 14,000 clones, with approximately 91% as singletons. Source: CD8+ T cells from blood, taken before liver transplant. The source is a human donor who received a liver transplant.

V usage is TRBV28 and J usage is TRBJ2-7, with 7 bases lining up with TRBD2. The ends lost 2 bases at V and 1 base at J; junction bases unmatched: 2. Germline values: CDR1 MDHEN, CDR2 SYDVKM. The CDR3 totals 14 residues. As DNA, the CDR3 is TGTGCCAGCAGTTTACTAGCGGAATCCTACGAGCAGTACTTC. Translated, it gives CASSLLAESYEQYF.

This sequence joins TRBV7-8 and TRBJ2-7, with 8 bases lining up with TRBD2. CDR1 is SGHVS and CDR2 is FQNEAQ in the germline V gene. This CDR3 has 14 amino acids. V lost 8 bases and J lost 1; bases outside the gene matches: 7. The CDR3 here is CASRPGGPSYEQYF. The CDR3 bases are TGTGCCAGCCGCCCGGGAGGGCCTTCCTACGAGCAGTACTTC.

This clone was counted once. The rearrangement joins TRBV6-6 to TRBJ2-5; 8 nucleotides agree with TRBD1. V shed 8 bases, J shed 1 base, and the junction held 6 bases outside the gene matches. Germline loops: CDR1 MNHNY, CDR2 SVGAGI (reference sequence). This CDR3 contains 14 residues. CDR3 bases: TGTGCCAGCTGTAGGACAGGGCCCCAAGAGACCCAGTACTTC. It translates to CASCRTGPQETQYF.

A single count supports this clone. This chain connects TRBV11-1 to TRBJ2-7, with TRBD2 matching over 11 bases. The length of the CDR3 is 18 residues. With V trimmed by 5 bases and J by 0 bases, 12 bases remained unmatched. Looked up from germline, CDR1 is SGHAT and CDR2 is FQDESV (reference sequence). As DNA, the CDR3 is TGTGCCAGCAGCGCCTTTCCTAGCGGGGGGCCAAGCTCCTACGAGCAGTACTTC. Its protein is CASSAFPSGGPSSYEQYF.

V and J are TRBV29-1 and TRBJ2-7; D might be TRBD2 (5 bases). Trimming removed 6 bases from V and 1 base from J, with 19 bases in between. CDR3 size: 15 residues. Germline assignment: CDR1 SQVTM and CDR2 ANQGSEA. The CDR3 DNA sequence: TGCAGCGTCTACCTCGGGAAGATTGGATCCTACGAGCAGTACTTC. Translating gives CSVYLGKIGSYEQYF.

The chain employs TRBV4-1 and TRBJ2-7, with TRBD1 matching over 9 bases. Germline V gene data show CDR1 as MGHRA and CDR2 as YSYEKL. V gave up 4 bases and J gave up 2 bases; unmatched junction bases: 12. The CDR3 is made up of 17 amino acids. CDR3 DNA: TGCGCCAGCAGCCTGCACATGATGACAGGGGGAACCTACGAGCAGTACTTC. This sequence encodes CASSLHMMTGGTYEQYF.

This sequence joins TRBV7-9 and TRBJ1-2, with a possible D match to TRBD1 (5 bases). The CDR3 consists of 13 residues. In germline, CDR1 is SEHNR, CDR2 FQNEAQ (reference sequence). V was clipped by 5 bases and J by 13 bases, with 20 bases between them. CDR3 amino acids: CASSPDPRRGSTF. CDR3 nucleotides: TGTGCCAGCAGCCCGGACCCACGGCGGGGGAGCACCTTC.

This sequence joins TRBV5-1 and TRBJ2-3; 7 bases line up with TRBD1. The CDR3 has 15 amino acids. Per the germline V gene, CDR1 is SGHRS and CDR2 is YFSETQ. The V and J ends lost 0 bases and 1 base, in that order; junction bases with no gene match: 2. CDR3 loop: CASSLEGAGTDTQYF. CDR3 coding DNA: TGCGCCAGCAGCTTGGAGGGGGCTGGCACAGATACGCAGTATTTT.